These T cell receptor beta chains were read from a single sample in a study of blood T cells in healthy people across ages. TCRdb itself ran the 5' RACE reads through MiXCR, one entry per CDR3 protein. The sample yields roughly 800,000 distinct CDR3 sequences, approximately 35% seen once. Sample: blood. All receptors come from a man between 18 and 35 years old in good health. Both conserved end residues are part of each CDR3. Each record gives: V gene, J gene, clone size, D gene, CDR3 DNA, CDR3 protein. The D gene is left open where the match is weak. Expanded clones are given a class, and other clones once, few, many or no size at all.

v_gene: TRBV25-1
j_gene: TRBJ1-1
abundance: .
d_gene: .
CDR3nt: TGTGCCAGCAGTGACCAGGGGAGGGGAGCTTTCTTT
CDR3aa: CASSDQGRGAFF

v_gene: TRBV20-1
j_gene: TRBJ2-4
abundance: .
d_gene: .
CDR3nt: TGCAGTGCTAGAGCGCCATTAGCCAAAAACATTCAGTACTTC
CDR3aa: CSARAPLAKNIQYF

v_gene: TRBV27
j_gene: TRBJ2-5
abundance: .
d_gene: TRBD2
CDR3nt: TGTGCCAGCACTGGCGGGGGATTCAATGAGCAGTACTTC
CDR3aa: CASTGGGFNEQYF

v_gene: TRBV29-1
j_gene: TRBJ1-5
abundance: .
d_gene: TRBD1
CDR3nt: TGCAGCGTTACACAGGGGGCAGGGAGCAATCAGCCCCAGCATTTT
CDR3aa: CSVTQGAGSNQPQHF

v_gene: TRBV20-1
j_gene: TRBJ2-5
abundance: many
d_gene: TRBD1
CDR3nt: TGCAGTGCCGCCGGGACAGGGGTAGAGACCCAGTACTTC
CDR3aa: CSAAGTGVETQYF

v_gene: TRBV12-3/TRBV12-4
j_gene: TRBJ1-3
abundance: .
d_gene: TRBD1
CDR3nt: TGTGCCAGCAGCCCGCCCACCCTGACAGGGGGCAATCCCATATATTTT
CDR3aa: CASSPPTLTGGNPIYF

v_gene: TRBV20-1
j_gene: TRBJ2-7
abundance: .
d_gene: TRBD2
CDR3nt: TGCAGTGCTAGAGGTATTGCGGGGGCCTACGAGCAGTACTTC
CDR3aa: CSARGIAGAYEQYF

v_gene: TRBV30
j_gene: TRBJ1-2
abundance: .
d_gene: TRBD1
CDR3nt: TGTGCCTGGAGTGGGGACAGCTATGGCTACACCTTC
CDR3aa: CAWSGDSYGYTF

v_gene: TRBV5-1
j_gene: TRBJ2-1
abundance: few
d_gene: TRBD1
CDR3nt: TGCGCCAGCAGCTTGGGGGGGACAGGGACAGATGAGCAGTTCTTC
CDR3aa: CASSLGGTGTDEQFF

v_gene: TRBV7-3
j_gene: TRBJ1-1
abundance: few
d_gene: TRBD1
CDR3nt: TGTGCCAGCAGCCCCGGGACAGGGGGCGCAGCTTTCTTT
CDR3aa: CASSPGTGGAAFF

v_gene: TRBV7-9
j_gene: TRBJ2-5
abundance: .
d_gene: TRBD2
CDR3nt: TGTGCCACCGCGAGTAGGGGACTAGTTCAAGAGACCCAGTACTTC
CDR3aa: CATASRGLVQETQYF

v_gene: TRBV12-3/TRBV12-4
j_gene: TRBJ2-2
abundance: .
d_gene: .
CDR3nt: TGTGCCAGCAGTTTCGGACAGAGCGCCGGGGAGCTGTTTTTT
CDR3aa: CASSFGQSAGELFF

v_gene: TRBV5-1
j_gene: TRBJ2-3
abundance: few
d_gene: TRBD2
CDR3nt: TGCGCCAGCAGCTTGATGGGACTAGCGTCGGGCACAGATACGCAGTATTTT
CDR3aa: CASSLMGLASGTDTQYF

v_gene: TRBV2
j_gene: TRBJ2-7
abundance: many
d_gene: .
CDR3nt: TGTGCCAGCAGAGGGTCGGCCTACGAGCAGTACTTC
CDR3aa: CASRGSAYEQYF

v_gene: TRBV12-3/TRBV12-4
j_gene: TRBJ2-1
abundance: .
d_gene: TRBD1
CDR3nt: TGTGCCAGCAGTCGCAGCCGGGACAGGGACTACAATGAGCAGTTCTTC
CDR3aa: CASSRSRDRDYNEQFF

v_gene: TRBV29-1
j_gene: TRBJ2-7
abundance: few
d_gene: TRBD1
CDR3nt: TGCAGCGATGAAAACAGGGGAGCTGGCTCCTACGAGCAGTACTTC
CDR3aa: CSDENRGAGSYEQYF

v_gene: TRBV12-5
j_gene: TRBJ1-1
abundance: few
d_gene: TRBD1
CDR3nt: TGTGCTAGTGGTCTGGACAGGGGATTAGGAAACACTGAAGCTTTCTTT
CDR3aa: CASGLDRGLGNTEAFF

v_gene: TRBV6-4
j_gene: TRBJ2-6
abundance: .
d_gene: TRBD1
CDR3nt: TGTGCCAGCAGTGAAGGGGGCACTGGGGCCAACGTCCTGACTTTC
CDR3aa: CASSEGGTGANVLTF

v_gene: TRBV7-2
j_gene: TRBJ2-1
abundance: few
d_gene: .
CDR3nt: TGTGCCAGCAGCTTAGAACAGGGTCCTAGGGAGCAGTTCTTC
CDR3aa: CASSLEQGPREQFF

v_gene: TRBV7-2
j_gene: TRBJ2-5
abundance: many
d_gene: .
CDR3nt: TGTGCCAGCACTTCGACAGAGACCCAGTACTTC
CDR3aa: CASTSTETQYF

v_gene: TRBV5-1
j_gene: TRBJ1-3
abundance: once
d_gene: .
CDR3nt: TGCGCCAGCACTCACGAGGGCTTCTCTGGAAACACCATATATTTT
CDR3aa: CASTHEGFSGNTIYF

v_gene: TRBV7-2
j_gene: TRBJ1-2
abundance: .
d_gene: .
CDR3nt: TGTGCCAGCAGCTTAGGGGCAGTAACTAACTATGGCTACACCTTC
CDR3aa: CASSLGAVTNYGYTF

v_gene: TRBV4-1
j_gene: TRBJ1-6
abundance: .
d_gene: TRBD1
CDR3nt: TGCGCCAGCAGCCAACCCGGGACAGGGCAGTCACCCCTCCACTTT
CDR3aa: CASSQPGTGQSPLHF

v_gene: TRBV9
j_gene: TRBJ1-1
abundance: .
d_gene: TRBD1
CDR3nt: TGTGCCAGCAGCGACCAGGGGGGGATGAACACTGAAGCTTTCTTT
CDR3aa: CASSDQGGMNTEAFF